The 30 T cell receptor beta chains below all came from one sample that was sequenced in a study of T cells in narcolepsy. Profiled with immunoSEQ multiplex PCR; TCRdb holds only in-frame clones, not every one. The sample lists some 30,000 clones, around four fifths occurring once. The sample taken for sequencing was memory (CD45RA-) CD4+ T cells from blood. These receptors originate from a human donor in good health.

V usage is TRBV7-9 and J usage is TRBJ1-2, with D possibly TRBD1 on 6 matching bases. In germline, CDR1 is SEHNR, CDR2 FQNEAQ (reference sequence). Trimming removed 0 bases from V and 5 bases from J, with 10 bases in between. The CDR3 spans 14 residues. CDR3: CASSLAGDNYGYTF. DNA for the CDR3: TGTGCCAGCAGCTTAGCTGGGGACAATTATGGCTACACCTTC.

This chain connects TRBV11-2 to TRBJ1-2, with D perhaps matching TRBD1 (6 bases). Trimming took off 2 bases at V and 4 bases at J, with 11 bases between the two ends. Germline V lookup: CDR1 SGHAT, CDR2 FQNNGV. CDR3 length: 14 amino acids. CDR3 nucleotides: TGTGCCAGCAGCTTAAGTGGGGGCCGCTATGGCTACACCTTC. Translation: CASSLSGGRYGYTF.

The chain combines TRBV6-6 with TRBJ2-6; 9 bases line up with TRBD1. The CDR3 contains 16 residues. Germline CDR1 and CDR2: MNHNY and SVGAGI (reference sequence). V was clipped by 6 bases and J by 3 bases; unmatched bases: 6. CDR3 residues: CASSQTGGGGANVLTF. Written as DNA, the CDR3 is TGTGCCAGCAGCCAAACAGGGGGCGGTGGGGCCAACGTCCTGACTTTC.

V usage is TRBV30 and J usage is TRBJ1-2; 7 nucleotides match TRBD1. The ends lost 2 bases at V and 0 bases at J; junction bases unmatched: 6. Looked up from germline, CDR1 is GTSNPN and CDR2 is SVGIG (reference sequence). The CDR3 is 15 residues long. CDR3 DNA sequence: TGTGCCTGGAGTTACGGACAGGTTTCTAACTATGGCTACACCTTC. This codes for CAWSYGQVSNYGYTF.

The gene calls are TRBV13 and TRBJ2-7; no firm D call. The CDR3 is 14 amino acids. Germline CDR1 PRHDT, CDR2 FYEKMQ (reference sequence). Trimming stripped 1 base from V and 1 base from J, with 8 bases between. As DNA, the CDR3 is TGTGCCAGCAGCTTAGCCGGGCCTTCCTACGAGCAGTACTTC. Its protein is CASSLAGPSYEQYF.

The chain has TRBV6-5 and TRBJ2-1; D is uncertain. Trimming removed 9 bases from V and 0 bases from J, with 15 bases in between. Germline CDR1 is MNHEY and CDR2 is SVGAGI. The CDR3 is 15 amino acids. CDR3 DNA sequence: TGTGCCAGTCGATACGGTAGGAGCTCCTACAATGAGCAGTTCTTC. Translating it yields CASRYGRSSYNEQFF.

The chain couples TRBV5-5 to TRBJ2-7, with 8 bases fitting TRBD2. Germline lookup yields CDR1 SGHKS and CDR2 YYEKEE (reference sequence). CDR3 size: 14 residues. With 2 bases clipped from V and 4 bases from J, the junction kept 5 bases outside the gene matches. In nucleotides, the CDR3 is TGTGCCAGCAGCTTATCCGGGAGGGGGTACGAGCAGTACGTC. It yields the protein CASSLSGRGYEQYV.

The J gene is TRBJ2-7, the V gene TRBV6-1, with 7 bases aligning to TRBD1. The CDR3 covers 18 residues. CDR1 MNHNS and CDR2 SASEGT come from the germline V gene. Trimming removed 1 base from V and 0 bases from J; junction bases left unmatched: 12. Here the CDR3 reads CASSEGWTGGPSSYEQYF. CDR3 DNA: TGTGCCAGCAGTGAAGGCTGGACAGGAGGACCGAGCTCCTACGAGCAGTACTTC.

V gene TRBV28 combines with J gene TRBJ2-5; no clear D gene. Germline V gene lookup returns CDR1 MDHEN and CDR2 SYDVKM. The CDR3 length is 14 residues. Trimming removed 4 bases from V and 5 bases from J, with 14 bases in between. Written as DNA, the CDR3 is TGTGCCAGCAGTTCTAATCGTCCTGCTGAGACCCAGTACTTC. Translation gives CASSSNRPAETQYF.

The gene calls are TRBV29-1 and TRBJ2-1; 7 bases map to TRBD1. The CDR3 totals 15 residues. The V segment lost 7 bases and the J segment 1 base; nucleotides outside the gene matches: 10. CDR1 and CDR2 (germline): SQVTM, ANQGSEA. The CDR3 nucleotides are TGCAGCGGACAACGGGACAGCGGATCCTACAATGAGCAGTTCTTC. The encoded protein is CSGQRDSGSYNEQFF.

This chain links TRBV5-8 with TRBJ1-1; TRBD1 matches at 8 bases. The CDR3 spans 18 residues. The V gene end was trimmed by 4 bases and the J gene end by 4 bases; junction bases not matched to a gene: 18. Per the germline V gene, CDR1 is SGHTS and CDR2 is YDEGEE. For the CDR3, the DNA is TGTGCCAGCAGCGACCCGGGACAGGCAGTGTGGAGTGCCACTGAAGCTTTCTTT. Translation: CASSDPGQAVWSATEAFF.

The genes are TRBV7-8 and TRBJ2-5, with 7 bases fitting TRBD2. The CDR3 length is 14 residues. With 6 bases clipped from V and 5 bases from J, the junction kept 9 bases outside the gene matches. Germline V gives CDR1 SGHVS, CDR2 FQNEAQ. The CDR3 DNA reads as TGTGCCAGCAGGCCTGGGGGGGAGTTGGAGACCCAGTACTTC. Its protein is CASRPGGELETQYF.

This clone was counted between two and nine times. V usage is TRBV5-1 and J usage is TRBJ1-5; perhaps TRBD1 as D (5 bases). V was pared by 0 bases and J by 9 bases, with 13 bases between. In germline, CDR1 is SGHRS, CDR2 YFSETQ. The CDR3 sequence is 14 residues long. The CDR3 DNA follows: TGCGCCAGCAGCTTGGATTTAGGGGCACGGCCCCAGCATTTT. It yields the protein CASSLDLGARPQHF.

The CDR3: CASSISWQETQYF. In DNA, the CDR3 is TGTGCCAGTAGTATAAGTTGGCAAGAGACCCAGTACTTC. This chain uses TRBV19 with TRBJ2-5, with no clear D. CDR3 length: 13 residues. Germline-derived CDR1 and CDR2 are LNHDA and SQIVND (reference sequence). V lost 2 bases and J lost 2, with 6 bases in between.

The rearrangement joins TRBV7-2 to TRBJ2-7; 8 bases are shared with TRBD1. Germline assignment: CDR1 SGHTA and CDR2 FQGNSA. CDR3 length: 14 amino acids. V lost 1 base and J lost 4; bases outside the gene matches: 3. CDR3 in DNA: TGTGCCAGCAGCTTAGGCAGGGGGCGTTACGAGCAGTACTTC. Amino acid sequence: CASSLGRGRYEQYF.

The CDR3 DNA is TGTGCCAGCACCTTCGACAGGGGTGACACTGAAGCTTTCTTT. It codes for CASTFDRGDTEAFF. V usage is TRBV19 and J usage is TRBJ1-1; TRBD1 agrees at 8 bases. The CDR3 runs to 14 residues. V lost 9 bases and J lost 3; bases outside the gene matches: 9. Germline-derived CDR1 and CDR2 are LNHDA and SQIVND (reference sequence).

The V call is TRBV7-2, the J call TRBJ2-5; D possibly matches TRBD1 or TRBD2 (6 bases each). Deletions cut 5 bases from V and 1 base from J, with 11 bases between. Germline values: CDR1 SGHTA, CDR2 FQGNSA. This CDR3 spans 14 amino acids. CDR3 sequence reads: CASSPGGLQETQYF. CDR3 in DNA: TGTGCCAGCAGCCCCGGGGGCCTCCAAGAGACCCAGTACTTC.

This clone has only a few counts. This rearrangement joins TRBV5-4 to TRBJ2-5; TRBD1 aligns across 10 bases. CDR3 length: 16 residues. Germline V lookup: CDR1 SGHNT, CDR2 YYREEE (reference sequence). V trimming: 4 bases; J trimming: 5 bases; junction bases outside the gene matches: 11. The CDR3 loop reads CASSTHGTGVRETQYF. Written as DNA, the CDR3 is TGTGCCAGCAGCACTCATGGGACAGGGGTGAGGGAGACCCAGTACTTC. Looking up the rest from reference TRBV5-4 and TRBJ2-5 gives the full variable domain: ETGVTQSPTHLIKTRGQQVTLRCSSQSGHNTVSWYQQALGQGPQFIFQYYREEENGRGNFPPRFSGLQFPNYSSELNVNALELDDSALYLCASSTHGTGVRETQYFGPGTRLLVL.

This clone was counted once. This chain connects TRBV2 to TRBJ2-3; D unclear. Trimming pared 5 bases from V and 2 bases from J, leaving 14 bases between. The CDR3 has 15 residues. Germline V CDR1 and CDR2: SNHLY, FYNNEI. CDR3 bases: TGTGCCAGCAGTCCCATGTTTTCCCTCACAGATACGCAGTATTTT. Translation: CASSPMFSLTDTQYF.

For the CDR3, the DNA is TGTGCCAGCAGTTTAAGCGGGCACTACAGGAGTCCTAGCACAGATACGCAGTATTTT. It encodes CASSLSGHYRSPSTDTQYF. J is TRBJ2-3 and V is TRBV28; D might be TRBD2 (6 bases). Per the germline V gene, CDR1 is MDHEN and CDR2 is SYDVKM. V lost 2 bases, J lost 0 bases, and 21 bases lay in between. This CDR3 is 19 amino acids long.

V usage is TRBV6-1 and J usage is TRBJ1-1; 7 positions agree with TRBD1. V dropped 6 bases and J dropped 4; count of bases not matched to a gene: 8. The V gene's germline CDR1 is MNHNS and CDR2 SASEGT. CDR3 length: 14 amino acids. The CDR3 sequence is CASSLGGQGTEAFF. The CDR3 region has the DNA TGTGCCAGCAGCCTAGGGGGCCAGGGCACTGAAGCTTTCTTT.

The chain carries TRBV6-1 and TRBJ2-1, with D possibly matching TRBD1 (5 bases). V lost 0 bases and J lost 4, with 13 bases in between. Germline CDR1 and CDR2: MNHNS and SASEGT. The CDR3 contains 16 residues. DNA of the CDR3: TGTGCCAGCAGTGAAGCTTGGGCAGGGAAGTACAATGAGCAGTTCTTC. As protein: CASSEAWAGKYNEQFF.

J is TRBJ1-3 and V is TRBV7-2; no reliable D call. Germline-derived CDR1 and CDR2 are SGHTA and FQGNSA. Deletions cut 5 bases from V and 8 bases from J, with 22 bases between. The CDR3 totals 16 residues. The CDR3 loop is CASSPNGRSFSDTIYF. CDR3 in DNA: TGTGCCAGCAGCCCGAACGGGCGCTCTTTCTCAGACACCATATATTTT.

V is TRBV5-1 and J is TRBJ2-3; D is uncertain. Germline V gene lookup returns CDR1 SGHRS and CDR2 YFSETQ. Trimming removed 5 bases from V and 5 bases from J, with 18 bases in between. CDR3 length equals 15 residues. In DNA form, the CDR3 reads TGCGCCAGCAGAATCTCGGACGGTGAGGTAGATACGCAGTATTTT. Translation gives CASRISDGEVDTQYF.

The genes are TRBV2 and TRBJ1-5; D gene uncertain. This CDR3 contains 15 residues. The ends were cut back, 8 bases at V and 0 bases at J, with 14 bases in the middle. Germline CDR1 and CDR2: SNHLY and FYNNEI. Written as DNA, the CDR3 is TGTGCCAGCGTAGCCCAACACCATAGCAATCAGCCCCAGCATTTT. This gives the protein CASVAQHHSNQPQHF. Combining the CDR3 with reference TRBV2 and TRBJ1-5 gives the whole variable domain EPEVTQTPSHQVTQMGQEVILRCVPISNHLYFYWYRQILGQKVEFLVSFYNNEISEKSEIFDDQFSVERPDGSNFTLKIRSTKLEDSAMYFCASVAQHHSNQPQHFGDGTRLSIL.

The rearrangement joins TRBV5-1 to TRBJ2-1; 10 bases agree with TRBD1. This CDR3 is built from 15 residues. The germline V gene encodes CDR1 SGHRS and CDR2 YFSETQ. The junction had 3 bases not matched to a gene; V was cut back by 4 bases and J by 2 bases. CDR3 loop: CASSPGTGAYNEQFF. CDR3 DNA sequence: TGCGCCAGCAGCCCTGGGACAGGGGCCTACAATGAGCAGTTCTTC. Looking up the rest from reference TRBV5-1 and TRBJ2-1 gives the full variable domain: KAGVTQTPRYLIKTRGQQVTLSCSPISGHRSVSWYQQTPGQGLQFLFEYFSETQRNKGNFPGRFSGRQFSNSRSEMNVSTLELGDSALYLCASSPGTGAYNEQFFGPGTRLTVL.

The chain uses TRBV6-1 and TRBJ1-1; 8 bases map to TRBD1. The germline CDR1 and CDR2 sequences are MNHNS and SASEGT. V trimming: 7 bases; J trimming: 7 bases; junction bases outside the gene matches: 14. The length of the CDR3 is 15 residues. CDR3 in DNA: TGTGCCAGCACCTCCTCCCATACAGGGGGAGGTGAAGCTTTCTTT. It specifies CASTSSHTGGGEAFF.

The chain has TRBV14 and TRBJ2-1; possible D gene TRBD1, 5 bases. The germline V gene has CDR1 SGHDN and CDR2 FVKESK. This CDR3 comprises 16 residues. V was trimmed by 3 bases and J by 9 bases, leaving 21 bases between them. CDR3 DNA sequence: TGTGCCAGCAGCCAGGAAACAGGCCAACCTATGGGTGAGCAGTTCTTC. Its translation is CASSQETGQPMGEQFF.

The V and J genes are TRBV6-1 and TRBJ1-6; D might be TRBD1 (5 bases). V lost 3 bases, J lost 8 bases, and 11 bases lay in between. Germline CDR1 is MNHNS and CDR2 is SASEGT. CDR3 length equals 14 residues. CDR3 DNA sequence: TGTGCCAGCAGTGACGGGGGGTGGTATTCACCCCTCCACTTT. Amino acids: CASSDGGWYSPLHF.

This clone occurred once. V gene TRBV5-1 combines with J gene TRBJ1-4; 12 bases fit TRBD1. CDR1 is SGHRS and CDR2 is YFSETQ in the germline V gene. V was pared by 4 bases and J by 1 base, with 5 bases of the junction left unmatched. The length of the CDR3 is 17 residues. The DNA of the CDR3 is TGCGCCAGCAGCGGGGGACAGGGGGCTGGAACTAATGAAAAACTGTTTTTT. This gives the protein CASSGGQGAGTNEKLFF. Looking up the rest from reference TRBV5-1 and TRBJ1-4 gives the full variable domain: KAGVTQTPRYLIKTRGQQVTLSCSPISGHRSVSWYQQTPGQGLQFLFEYFSETQRNKGNFPGRFSGRQFSNSRSEMNVSTLELGDSALYLCASSGGQGAGTNEKLFFGSGTQLSVL.